The 27 T cell receptor beta chains below all came from one sample that was sequenced in a study of human CD8 memory T cell subsets. A UMI-labeled 5' RACE approach was the method that produced the TCR beta libraries. From the 5' RACE reads, TCRdb lists one entry per CDR3 protein and no DNA. This specimen shows 6,000 to 8,500 distinct CDR3 sequences; the ten leading clones hold roughly a quarter. Source material: CD8+ T cells from PBMCs. The origin of the receptors is a human donor in good health.

The chain joins TRBV29-1 to TRBJ2-7; TCRdb outputs TRBD1, but without DNA this stays unchecked. Germline lookup yields CDR1 SQVTM and CDR2 ANQGSEA. The CDR3 loop spans 15 amino acids. The chain's CDR3 is CSVEPGTGSSYEQYF.

In terms of frequency, this clonotype is medium-sized. The gene calls are TRBV7-2 and TRBJ2-1; the TCRdb D gene call, TRBD2, has no DNA to confirm it. Germline CDR1 is SGHTA and CDR2 is FQGNSA. The CDR3 consists of 13 residues. This CDR3 is CASSGGTSGSRFF.

Considering frequency, this clonotype is large. V usage is TRBV7-9 and J usage is TRBJ2-7. Germline loops: CDR1 SEHNR, CDR2 FQNEAQ (reference sequence). The CDR3 loop spans 11 amino acids. CDR3 residues: CASSQDYEQYF.

The gene calls are TRBV5-5 and TRBJ2-7; no DNA is available, so the TRBD2 call from TCRdb remains unchecked. There are 13 residues in the CDR3. CDR1 is SGHKS and CDR2 is YYEKEE in the germline V gene (reference sequence). The CDR3 region is CASSLQREQEQYF.

V usage is TRBV7-9 and J usage is TRBJ2-7; TCRdb designates TRBD2, a call that cannot be tested without DNA. The CDR3 is 18 amino acids. Germline loops: CDR1 SEHNR, CDR2 FQNEAQ (reference sequence). The CDR3 here is CASSLGGTSGRDSYEQYF.

V usage is TRBV5-4 and J usage is TRBJ2-3. CDR1 is SGHNT and CDR2 is YYREEE in the germline V gene (reference sequence). CDR3 size: 12 residues. The CDR3 loop reads CASSLSTDTQYF. Drawing the rest from reference TRBV5-4 and TRBJ2-3, the complete variable domain is ETGVTQSPTHLIKTRGQQVTLRCSSQSGHNTVSWYQQALGQGPQFIFQYYREEENGRGNFPPRFSGLQFPNYSSELNVNALELDDSALYLCASSLSTDTQYFGPGTRLTVL.

This clonotype is medium-sized by frequency. This CDR3 is CSVEGGEADTQYF. The chain is built from TRBV29-1 and TRBJ2-3; TCRdb's D call, TRBD2, is unchecked because there is no DNA. Germline V gene data show CDR1 as SQVTM and CDR2 as ANQGSEA. CDR3 length: 13 amino acids.

The rearrangement joins TRBV30 to TRBJ2-1. The CDR3 runs 13 residues. Per germline, CDR1 GTSNPN and CDR2 SVGIG (reference sequence). This chain's CDR3 is CAWSVQHGNEQFF.

The chain couples TRBV7-6 to TRBJ2-3; TCRdb's D call of TRBD2 is untestable without DNA. The CDR3 length is 17 residues. Germline V gene sequence: CDR1 SGHVS, CDR2 FNYEAQ. The CDR3: CASSFSLREGQSDTQYF.

This clonotype is medium-sized (0.01 to 0.1%) by frequency. The chain carries TRBV19 and TRBJ1-1; TCRdb's D call, TRBD1, is unchecked because there is no DNA. Germline V gene data show CDR1 as LNHDA and CDR2 as SQIVND (reference sequence). This CDR3 has 16 residues. The CDR3 loop reads CASSRPGTGRNTEAFF.

This CDR3 reads CASSLGTSSDNEQFF. The genes are TRBV7-6 and TRBJ2-1; TCRdb's D gene call, TRBD2, goes unchecked for lack of DNA. In germline, CDR1 is SGHVS, CDR2 FNYEAQ. CDR3 length equals 15 residues.

V gene TRBV5-6 combines with J gene TRBJ2-7; absent DNA, TCRdb's TRBD1 call cannot be checked. The CDR3 sequence is 15 residues long. The germline V gene has CDR1 SGHDT and CDR2 YYEEEE. The CDR3 spells CASSSTYRGLYEQYF. Filled out from reference TRBV5-6 and TRBJ2-7, the complete variable domain reads DAGVTQSPTHLIKTRGQQVTLRCSPKSGHDTVSWYQQALGQGPQFIFQYYEEEERQRGNFPDRFSGHQFPNYSSELNVNALLLGDSALYLCASSSTYRGLYEQYFGPGTRLTVT.

This rearrangement joins TRBV5-1 to TRBJ2-7. CDR3 length: 13 residues. Germline V gene data show CDR1 as SGHRS and CDR2 as YFSETQ. The CDR3 here is CASSMDRPYEQYF. The variable domain in full, completed from reference TRBV5-1 and TRBJ2-7, reads KAGVTQTPRYLIKTRGQQVTLSCSPISGHRSVSWYQQTPGQGLQFLFEYFSETQRNKGNFPGRFSGRQFSNSRSEMNVSTLELGDSALYLCASSMDRPYEQYFGPGTRLTVT.

This rearrangement joins TRBV7-9 to TRBJ2-5; lacking DNA, the TRBD1 call made by TCRdb goes unchecked. Per germline, CDR1 SEHNR and CDR2 FQNEAQ (reference sequence). The CDR3 runs to 22 residues. CDR3 sequence reads: CASSFRARQTTDAAGAQETQYF.

The genes are TRBV29-1 and TRBJ2-7; absent DNA, TCRdb's TRBD1 call cannot be checked. The CDR3 sequence is 13 residues long. Germline V gene sequence: CDR1 SQVTM, CDR2 ANQGSEA. CDR3 sequence reads: CSARTGGGYEQYF.

The rearrangement joins TRBV7-9 to TRBJ2-1; the TCRdb D gene call, TRBD2, has no DNA to confirm it. The CDR3 spans 16 residues. CDR1 and CDR2 from the germline V gene are SEHNR and FQNEAQ (reference sequence). CDR3 loop: CASSPRLAGPTNEQFF.

This clonotype is identified as medium-sized from frequency. The V and J genes are TRBV5-5 and TRBJ2-3; the TCRdb D gene call, TRBD2, has no DNA to confirm it. CDR3 size: 17 residues. Germline loops: CDR1 SGHKS, CDR2 YYEKEE (reference sequence). This chain's CDR3 is CASSLADRGLEGDTQYF.

V and J are TRBV2 and TRBJ1-4; TCRdb lists TRBD1, though no DNA is available to test this call. This CDR3 has 15 residues. Germline V gene data show CDR1 as SNHLY and CDR2 as FYNNEI. The CDR3 sequence: CASIPAGAANEKLFF.

J is TRBJ2-1 and V is TRBV30; TCRdb reports TRBD2, a call that lacks DNA to check it against. Germline assignment: CDR1 GTSNPN and CDR2 SVGIG (reference sequence). This CDR3 is 11 amino acids long. CDR3 sequence: CAWKGGNEQFF.

The CDR3 sequence: CASSTVSPEAFF. The V call is TRBV2, the J call TRBJ1-1. This CDR3 is 12 amino acids long. Germline V gives CDR1 SNHLY, CDR2 FYNNEI.

V usage is TRBV7-9 and J usage is TRBJ2-7; TCRdb selects TRBD2, and the lack of DNA leaves this call unchecked. Germline CDR1 SEHNR, CDR2 FQNEAQ (reference sequence). This CDR3 is 15 amino acids long. The CDR3: CASSTTQGGDYEQYF.

V and J are TRBV4-1 and TRBJ2-2; the TCRdb D gene call, TRBD1, has no DNA to confirm it. The CDR3 loop spans 15 amino acids. The germline V gene encodes CDR1 MGHRA and CDR2 YSYEKL. The CDR3 sequence is CASSSRDRNTGELFF.

This chain links TRBV6-5 with TRBJ2-1; the D call of TRBD2 rests on TCRdb alone, since no DNA is present to check it. This CDR3 region has 15 residues. Germline CDR1 reads MNHEY; CDR2 reads SVGAGI. The CDR3 loop is CASSYRGSVRNEQFF.

By frequency, this clonotype is medium-sized. The chain employs TRBV12-3 or TRBV12-4 and TRBJ1-2. CDR3 length equals 12 residues. CDR3 sequence: CASSDSVRGYTF.

The chain links TRBV27 to TRBJ2-7; the D call from TCRdb, TRBD1, cannot be confirmed without DNA. The CDR3 runs to 14 residues. CDR1 is MNHEY and CDR2 is SMNVEV in the germline V gene (reference sequence). CDR3 sequence reads: CASSLGDARYEQYF.

The chain employs TRBV29-1 and TRBJ2-5. The germline CDR1 and CDR2 sequences are SQVTM and ANQGSEA. This CDR3 has 12 amino acids. CDR3 region: CSGVGLKETQYF. Complete variable domain (other parts from reference TRBV29-1 and TRBJ2-5): SAVISQKPSRDICQRGTSLTIQCQVDSQVTMMFWYRQQPGQSLTLIATANQGSEATYESGFVIDKFPISRPNLTFSTLTVSNMSPEDSSIYLCSGVGLKETQYFGPGTRLLVL.

The chain has TRBV18 and TRBJ2-7; TCRdb reports TRBD2, a call that lacks DNA to check it against. The CDR3 length is 16 residues. Germline values: CDR1 KGHSH, CDR2 LQKENI. The CDR3 region is CASSPRRREASYEQYF.